The 10 T cell receptor beta chains below all came from one sample that was sequenced in a study of blood T cell repertoires in COVID-19. Profiled with immunoSEQ multiplex PCR; TCRdb holds only in-frame clones, not every one. The profile shows roughly 40,000 clones, roughly 80% of them singletons. Sequencing was carried out using peripheral blood. The receptors shown here come from a human donor with acute or convalescent COVID-19. The donor label of this sample is uncertain.

The J gene is TRBJ2-1, the V gene TRBV28; D remains unclear. Germline loops: CDR1 MDHEN, CDR2 SYDVKM. This CDR3 has 15 residues. V was shortened by 6 bases and J by 4 bases, with 16 bases between the two germline ends. The CDR3 coding sequence is TGTGCCAGCAGCCCCCGTGCAGAACCTTACAATGAGCAGTTCTTC. It translates to CASSPRAEPYNEQFF.

The chain joins TRBV18 to TRBJ2-2; weak D call: TRBD1 (6 bases). The CDR3 spans 15 residues. CDR1 and CDR2 from the germline V gene are KGHSH and LQKENI. Trimming removed 1 base at V and 2 bases at J, with 8 bases between. The CDR3 DNA reads as TGTGCCAGCTCACCACAGGACAGCAACACCGGGGAGCTGTTTTTT. Translation: CASSPQDSNTGELFF. The complete variable domain, with remaining parts taken from reference TRBV18 and TRBJ2-2, reads NAGVMQNPRHLVRRRGQEARLRCSPMKGHSHVYWYRQLPEEGLKFMVYLQKENIIDESGMPKERFSAEFPKEGPSILRIQQVVRGDSAAYFCASSPQDSNTGELFFGEGSRLTVL.

This sequence joins TRBV27 and TRBJ2-3; 8 bases agree with TRBD1. V shed 4 bases and J 4 bases; nucleotides not matched to a gene: 4. The germline V gene encodes CDR1 MNHEY and CDR2 SMNVEV (reference sequence). The CDR3 runs 14 residues. The chain's CDR3 is CASSSAGGADTQYF. The CDR3 region has the DNA TGTGCCAGCAGTTCGGCAGGGGGCGCAGATACGCAGTATTTT.

The V call is TRBV13, the J call TRBJ2-2; D is ambiguous. The V gene lost 3 bases and the J gene lost 6 bases, with 8 bases spanning the gap. Germline-derived CDR1 and CDR2 are PRHDT and FYEKMQ (reference sequence). CDR3 length: 13 residues. As DNA, the CDR3 is TGTGCCAGCAGCTTCGGTCGGGCCGGGGAGCTGTTTTTT. Translating it yields CASSFGRAGELFF.

The V call is TRBV6-5, the J call TRBJ2-2; D gene unclear. Germline V lookup: CDR1 MNHEY, CDR2 SVGAGI. V was trimmed by 2 bases and J by 0 bases, leaving 10 bases between them. This CDR3 is built from 16 residues. The chain's CDR3 is CASSYLPRTNTGELFF. DNA for the CDR3: TGTGCCAGCAGTTACCTCCCCAGGACGAACACCGGGGAGCTGTTTTTT.

This chain uses TRBV5-5 with TRBJ2-5; TRBD1 is a possible D gene (6 bases). This CDR3 region has 15 residues. Germline CDR1 SGHKS, CDR2 YYEKEE (reference sequence). V lost 3 bases to trimming and J lost 1 base, with 13 bases between them. CDR3 protein: CASSSQGRTQETQYF. DNA for the CDR3: TGTGCCAGCAGCTCACAGGGACGGACCCAAGAGACCCAGTACTTC.

The chain carries TRBV2 and TRBJ1-2; D is perhaps TRBD1 (6 bases). The CDR3 length is 14 residues. Germline CDR1 is SNHLY and CDR2 is FYNNEI. Trimming shortened V by 4 bases and J by 6 bases, and 15 bases separated the two germline ends. In DNA form, the CDR3 reads TGTGCCAGCAGTGCAGAGCAGGGGTTCGATGGCTACACCTTC. Protein: CASSAEQGFDGYTF.

V and J are TRBV2 and TRBJ1-4, with D perhaps matching TRBD1 (6 bases). V was shortened by 6 bases and J by 4 bases, with 21 bases between the two germline ends. This CDR3 has 17 amino acids. The germline V gene has CDR1 SNHLY and CDR2 FYNNEI. The DNA of the CDR3 is TGTGCCAGCAGCAGGGGATTCCGGGGTAATTTTAATGAAAAACTGTTTTTT. It translates to CASSRGFRGNFNEKLFF.

The V gene is TRBV5-1, the J gene TRBJ1-2; 7 bases line up with TRBD1. With 4 bases clipped from V and 8 bases from J, the junction kept 11 bases outside the gene matches. The germline gives CDR1 SGHRS, CDR2 YFSETQ. The CDR3 is 14 amino acids. The CDR3 region is CASSRDRDSGGYTF. The CDR3, as DNA: TGCGCCAGCAGCCGGGACAGAGATTCGGGAGGCTACACCTTC.

This sequence joins TRBV9 and TRBJ2-7; TRBD2 might be the D (5 bases). Germline CDR1 SGDLS, CDR2 YYNGEE. V shed 4 bases and J shed 5 bases, with 10 bases lying between them. The CDR3 sequence is 12 residues long. CDR3 DNA sequence: TGTGCCAGCAGCCCGGGAATCGACGAGCAGTACTTC. This gives the protein CASSPGIDEQYF.